The entry below gives a single T cell receptor beta chain sequence along with its context. Compared with the rest of its sample, this clonotype is medium-sized (0.01 to 0.1%). Its specific antigen is unknown. The sample holds no much larger clone one base away, and base qualities are not on file. Trimming removed 1 base from V and 4 bases from J; the gene matches leave 3 bases unexplained. Reading the germline V gene gives CDR1 SQVTM and CDR2 ANQGSEA. Spanning cysteine to phenylalanine, the CDR3 consists of 15 amino acids. Only the CDR3 portion is preserved as DNA: 45 bases, with reading frame beginning at the first base. These data are taken from a study of read filtering for tumor transcriptome and immune sequencing (dated by TCRdb to about 2020). About the study as a whole: The cohort consisted of approximately 16 male and more than 11 female patients, with a mean age of 65.9 years and an age range of about 45 to 90. A main aim was a read-filtering strategy for immune repertoire data, specifically whether clonotypes supported by a single read should be removed. After DNase treatment, whole-transcriptome libraries were prepared with the TruSeq RNA Access Library Prep Kit. By revised international staging, under 10 patients were R-ISS I, around 15 were R-ISS II and roughly seven were R-ISS III. Using the same bone marrow samples, the study ran both targeted immune repertoire sequencing and bulk whole-transcriptome sequencing and then compared the TCR repertoires from each method. TCR-region mapped reads per sample ranged from about 3.5 to 11 million with IR-seq versus only roughly 80 to 1273 with RNA-seq.

The Immunoverse kit was used to build TCR libraries from 400 ng RNA, with molecular barcoded adaptors covering alpha/delta and beta/gamma chains. The same RNA used for transcriptome sequencing was used for TCR library preparation. Sequencing of the TCR libraries was done on an Illumina HiSeq 4000 with 2 x 150 cycles. The authors' pipeline ran thus. With MiXCR, TCR reads were aligned to human V, D, J and C references and assembled into CDR3 clonotypes, with quality filtering and error correction included. The tcR package in R was used to analyze clonotype counts and gene usage diversity. For inspection of raw mapping reads, RNA-seq reads were mapped by STAR aligner version 2.5.3a onto GRCh37 of the human genome. To test how sequencing depth affects detected clonotypes, IR-seq fastq files were randomly downsampled with Seqtk 1.3. TCRdb reran the public reads through fastp at Q25 and MiXCR, keeping productive beta chains. Every distinct CDR3 protein forms one entry, paired with its most common genes and DNA. It is TCRdb's table, rather than the study itself, that gives the V and J calls and clone size. The sample table contains around 20,000 distinct CDR3 sequences; only one count was recorded for roughly 23% of them. The biggest ten clones account for approximately 25% of the sample.

Each patient had bone marrow sampled at the time of active disease. Ficoll-Hypaque density gradient centrifugation was used to isolate the bone marrow mononuclear cells. Myeloma plasma cells were removed and CD138-negative cells were obtained by negative selection following labeling with CD138 magnetic microbeads on a MACS separator. Flow cytometry with CD138 antibodies on an Attune NxT was used to check how pure the isolated cells were. Total RNA was extracted using TRIzol reagent and was quantified on a NanoDrop spectrophotometer. Paired RNA-seq and IR-seq were performed on each patient's CD138-negative bone marrow sample. Summary of the overall study and its limitations: The sorted CD138-negative fraction was not purified T cells but a mixed bone marrow immune population. Removing single-read clonotypes increased the correlation between IR-seq and RNA-seq shared clonotype proportions. Clonotypes were captured by IR-seq at much higher depth and more reliably than by RNA-seq, and smaller IR-seq throughput was sufficient for identification of most shared clonotypes. In IR-seq, single-read clonotypes were approximately 82% of clonotypes but approximately 3.5% of total reads; in RNA-seq they were 74.6% of clonotypes and roughly 42% of reads.

The V and J genes are TRBV29-1 and TRBJ2-3; 12 of the junction bases match TRBD2. The receptor was isolated from a donor over 35 with multiple myeloma. The source material was a population of CD138-negative cells sorted from bone marrow. The cell subset or site label for this specimen denotes: bone marrow mononuclear cells depleted of CD138+ plasma/myeloma cells by negative magnetic selection. CDR3 reads: CSVEGTSGISDTQYF. DNA sequence: TGCAGCGTTGAAGGGACTAGCGGGATTTCAGATACGCAGTATTTT.